This T cell receptor beta chain originates from a study of T cell repertoires in cytomegalovirus infection. MiXCR, run by TCRdb on the reads, gives a single entry per CDR3 protein. The data contain 900,000 to 950,000 distinct CDR3 sequences, more than 25% of them seen just once; the ten biggest clones take up more than 13%. Comments on this clonotype: What it binds is not known.

Germline V CDR1 and CDR2: MDHEN, SYDVKM. This CDR3 has 14 amino acids. Trimming took off 2 bases at V and 10 bases at J, with 15 bases between the two ends. Notes on the study in general: The study found HLA-C-restricted CMV-specific TCR beta clonotypes dominating the ex vivo response.

The chain uses TRBV28 and TRBJ2-1; the D call may be TRBD1 or TRBD2 (7 bases each). This sample comprised cultured CD8+ T cells from PBMCs, obtained from culture after CMV antigen stimulation. This receptor was obtained from a human donor in good health (CMV status not recorded). Some clones in this sample may be carry-over from other donors' samples. Written as DNA, the CDR3 is TGTGCCAGCAGTTTACAGGGGGGGGTTCAGGAGCAGTTCTTC. Translating gives CASSLQGGVQEQFF.